This T cell receptor (beta chain) was observed in a study of cytomegalovirus exposure and HLA in healthy donors. General study results and limits: The later analysis indicated that the majority of CMV-associated TCR beta chains appeared HLA-restricted. Later analysis identified several of the most significant clusters that appeared linked to common viral pathogens. One variant, a missense change in DCLRE1C, was linked in a later analysis to TCR beta V- and J-gene trimming.

As regards this clone: Its antigen remains unknown.

PCR primers comprised 60 Vbeta and 13 Jbeta primers. The protocol was immunoSEQ multiplex PCR, while the TCRdb copy is restricted to in-frame clones and leaves out a portion. The sample gives under 95,000 clones, 80% of which show up once; 1.1% is in the top ten. V gave up 0 bases and J gave up 1 base, with 14 bases separating them. The CDR3 contains 17 residues. Germline V gene lookup returns CDR1 SGHTS and CDR2 YDEGEE. This chain joins TRBV5-8 and TRBJ2-1; D might be TRBD2 (6 bases). The TCR was taken from a male donor in good health and CMV-seronegative. Sequencing used PBMCs. DNA of the CDR3: TGTGCCAGCAGCTTGGTTTCGGGGGAAACTTCCTACAATGAGCAGTTCTTC. Protein: CASSLVSGETSYNEQFF.